The 22 T cell receptor beta chains below come from one sample, sequenced in a study of cytotoxic CD8 clonotypes in ibrutinib-treated CLL. Using immunoSEQ multiplex PCR, the repertoire was profiled, and TCRdb retains in-frame clones only, with some absent. The sample has approximately 100,000 clones, 58% seen once. The sequencing here drew on PBMCs, taken after 24 months of ibrutinib treatment. All receptors come from a human donor with chronic lymphocytic leukemia.

The chain has TRBV7-3 and TRBJ2-1; 13 bases agree with TRBD2. The trim removed 5 bases at V and 6 bases at J, leaving 10 bases unmatched. Germline V CDR1 and CDR2: SGHTA, FQGTGA. The length of the CDR3 is 17 residues. For the CDR3, the DNA is TGTGCCAGCAGCGCCGGGACTAGCGGGGTTCTCGGCAATGAGCAGTTCTTC. It codes for CASSAGTSGVLGNEQFF.

This clone came up a few times. CDR3 sequence reads: CASSEAGSYSYNSPLHF. Written as DNA, the CDR3 is TGTGCCAGCAGTGAAGCCGGGTCTTACTCCTATAATTCACCCCTCCACTTT. This chain connects TRBV2 to TRBJ1-6; D ambiguous. Germline loops: CDR1 SNHLY, CDR2 FYNNEI. The V end lost 0 bases, the J end lost 0 bases, and 9 bases lay between the germline ends. The CDR3 is 17 amino acids.

The chain couples TRBV9 to TRBJ1-2; the D gene is possibly TRBD1 (6 bases). Looked up from germline, CDR1 is SGDLS and CDR2 is YYNGEE. V shed 0 bases and J shed 4 bases, with 16 bases lying between them. CDR3 length: 16 amino acids. CDR3 sequence: CASSVGVTGSLYGYTF. CDR3 nucleotide sequence: TGTGCCAGCAGCGTAGGAGTCACAGGGTCTCTCTATGGCTACACCTTC.

V and J are TRBV2 and TRBJ1-5; 9 nucleotides line up with TRBD1. The V and J ends lost 4 bases and 2 bases, in that order; junction bases with no gene match: 6. This CDR3 region has 16 residues. The germline V gene encodes CDR1 SNHLY and CDR2 FYNNEI. The CDR3 protein is CASSVSQGAGNQPQHF. The CDR3 coding sequence is TGTGCCAGCAGTGTATCACAGGGGGCAGGCAATCAGCCCCAGCATTTT. The full variable domain, its missing parts supplied by reference TRBV2 and TRBJ1-5, is EPEVTQTPSHQVTQMGQEVILRCVPISNHLYFYWYRQILGQKVEFLVSFYNNEISEKSEIFDDQFSVERPDGSNFTLKIRSTKLEDSAMYFCASSVSQGAGNQPQHFGDGTRLSIL.

The rearrangement uses TRBV5-6 and TRBJ2-3, with a weak D call TRBD2 (5 bases). The V and J ends lost 6 bases and 0 bases respectively, with 17 bases between them. The CDR3 sequence is 16 residues long. Germline CDR1 is SGHDT and CDR2 is YYEEEE. The CDR3 protein is CASNREVQRSTDTQYF. CDR3 nucleotides: TGTGCCAGCAATCGGGAAGTACAGAGAAGCACAGATACGCAGTATTTT.

Here the CDR3 reads CSVRETGVYEQYF. The CDR3 region has the DNA TGCAGCGTCAGGGAGACAGGGGTATACGAGCAGTACTTC. The rearrangement links TRBV29-1 to TRBJ2-7; TRBD1 matches at 8 bases. CDR1 is SQVTM and CDR2 is ANQGSEA in the germline V gene. This CDR3 is built from 13 residues. V was clipped by 6 bases and J by 4 bases; unmatched bases: 8.

The chain employs TRBV7-2 and TRBJ2-7, with D tentatively TRBD2 (6 bases). The V gene lost 3 bases and the J gene lost 2 bases, with 14 bases spanning the gap. This CDR3 spans 15 amino acids. The germline CDR1 and CDR2 sequences are SGHTA and FQGNSA. CDR3 loop: CASSFSPGVTYEQYF. The CDR3 DNA is TGTGCCAGCAGCTTCTCCCCGGGGGTAACCTACGAGCAGTACTTC. Full variable domain (remainder filled in from reference TRBV7-2 and TRBJ2-7): GAGVSQSPSNKVTEKGKDVELRCDPISGHTALYWYRQSLGQGLEFLIYFQGNSAPDKSGLPSDRFSAERTGGSVSTLTIQRTQQEDSAVYLCASSFSPGVTYEQYFGPGTRLTVT.

This clone was recorded only once. This chain joins TRBV28 and TRBJ2-7, with D possibly being TRBD1 or TRBD2 (6 bases each). Germline CDR1 is MDHEN and CDR2 is SYDVKM. V lost 10 bases, J lost 3 bases, and 13 bases lay in between. This CDR3 contains 12 residues. Here the CDR3 reads CATRGLLYEQYF. CDR3 DNA sequence: TGTGCCACCCGGGGGCTGCTCTACGAGCAGTACTTC.

This chain links TRBV5-1 with TRBJ1-1, with 7 bases identical to TRBD1. Looked up from germline, CDR1 is SGHRS and CDR2 is YFSETQ. Trimming removed 4 bases from V and 2 bases from J; junction bases left unmatched: 11. The CDR3 spans 16 residues. The CDR3 bases are TGCGCCAGCAGCCCAGGGGGGGGTTGGGGCAACACTGAAGCTTTCTTT. Residues: CASSPGGGWGNTEAFF.

V gene TRBV5-1 combines with J gene TRBJ2-1, with TRBD2 as a possible D gene (5 bases). CDR3 length: 13 residues. Germline V gives CDR1 SGHRS, CDR2 YFSETQ. The V and J ends lost 4 bases and 10 bases respectively, with 15 bases between them. The CDR3 sequence is CASSGHPPGEQFF. DNA of the CDR3: TGCGCCAGCAGCGGGCATCCCCCGGGGGAGCAGTTCTTC.

The chain uses TRBV29-1 and TRBJ1-2; TRBD1 agrees at 10 bases. The CDR3 has 13 residues. Trimming cost V 6 bases and J 7 bases; bases outside gene matches: 8. The germline gives CDR1 SQVTM, CDR2 ANQGSEA. The DNA for the CDR3 is TGCAGCGTGATTAGGACAGGGGGGGCTGGCTACACCTTC. Translation: CSVIRTGGAGYTF. Variable domain in full (rest from reference TRBV29-1 and TRBJ1-2): SAVISQKPSRDICQRGTSLTIQCQVDSQVTMMFWYRQQPGQSLTLIATANQGSEATYESGFVIDKFPISRPNLTFSTLTVSNMSPEDSSIYLCSVIRTGGAGYTFGSGTRLTVV.

This clone was counted only a few times. The chain recombines TRBV25-1 with TRBJ1-1, with D tentatively TRBD1 (6 bases). The germline V gene encodes CDR1 MGHDK and CDR2 SYGVNS. CDR3 length: 16 amino acids. V lost 3 bases, J lost 1 base, and 15 bases lay in between. CDR3 DNA: TGTGCCAGCAGTGAGGGGGCCATCGGGAGGAACACTGAAGCTTTCTTT. It specifies CASSEGAIGRNTEAFF.

V gene TRBV5-8 combines with J gene TRBJ2-5; a weak D match, TRBD1 (6 bases). The V gene's germline CDR1 is SGHTS and CDR2 YDEGEE. The CDR3 contains 16 residues. Deletions cut 4 bases from V and 5 bases from J, with 21 bases between. The chain's CDR3 is CASSMGARDLGETQYF. The DNA of the CDR3 is TGTGCCAGCAGCATGGGGGCTAGGGACCTCGGGGAGACCCAGTACTTC.

V usage is TRBV7-8 and J usage is TRBJ2-1, with TRBD2 matching over 14 bases. Germline loops: CDR1 SGHVS, CDR2 FQNEAQ. The CDR3 totals 18 residues. The V gene end was trimmed by 1 base and the J gene end by 7 bases; junction bases not matched to a gene: 9. CDR3: CASSLGTSGGLRPNEQFF. Here the CDR3 DNA reads TGTGCCAGCAGCTTAGGGACTAGCGGGGGGTTGAGGCCGAATGAGCAGTTCTTC.

The V call is TRBV6-5, the J call TRBJ2-7, with D perhaps matching TRBD2 (6 bases). The V end lost 6 bases, the J end lost 5 bases, and 14 bases lay between the germline ends. The CDR3 length is 13 residues. Germline V lookup: CDR1 MNHEY, CDR2 SVGAGI. CDR3 protein: CASSPRGNHEQYF. Here the CDR3 DNA reads TGTGCCAGCAGCCCCCGGGGGAACCACGAGCAGTACTTC.

This clone was counted a few times. J is TRBJ2-1 and V is TRBV18; D is unresolved. CDR1 is KGHSH and CDR2 is LQKENI in the germline V gene. The CDR3 length is 13 residues. The V gene lost 3 bases and the J gene lost 10 bases, with 13 bases spanning the gap. CDR3 coding DNA: TGTGCCAGCTCACCCGTCGGAGCGAAGGAGCAGTTCTTC. This codes for CASSPVGAKEQFF.

CDR3 nucleotide sequence: TGCAGCGTCTTACCCCGAGGACTAGCGGGGGCAGAGCAGTACTTC. Amino acid sequence: CSVLPRGLAGAEQYF. The J gene is TRBJ2-7, the V gene TRBV29-1; 13 positions agree with TRBD2. Germline V gene data show CDR1 as SQVTM and CDR2 as ANQGSEA. The length of the CDR3 is 15 residues. V dropped 6 bases and J dropped 7; count of bases not matched to a gene: 12.

This clone has just a few counts. One end of the junction varies from germline; a read error may be responsible. The rearrangement uses TRBV7-7 and TRBJ2-5, with TRBD1 matching over 8 bases. Germline V gene sequence: CDR1 SSHAT, CDR2 FNYEAQ (reference sequence). CDR3 length equals 14 residues. The CDR3 nucleotides read TGTGCTAGCAGCCCACAGGGGGTCGCGGAGACCCAGTACTTC. This codes for CASSPQGVAETQYF.

This chain joins TRBV7-2 and TRBJ2-4; the D is unclear. Germline-derived CDR1 and CDR2 are SGHTA and FQGNSA. The CDR3 runs to 15 residues. Trimming removed 2 bases at V and 0 bases at J, with 8 bases between. CDR3: CASSLKGLAKNIQYF. The DNA for the CDR3 is TGTGCCAGCAGCTTAAAGGGCCTAGCCAAAAACATTCAGTACTTC.

This chain joins TRBV6-1 and TRBJ2-7, with 7 nucleotides matching TRBD1. Germline V gives CDR1 MNHNS, CDR2 SASEGT. This CDR3 region has 15 residues. J was trimmed by 4 bases and V by 2 bases; bases with no gene match: 8. In DNA, the CDR3 is TGTGCCAGCAGTGAACAACAGGGGAACAGGTACGAGCAGTACTTC. This gives the protein CASSEQQGNRYEQYF.

This clone appeared a few times. This chain uses TRBV27 with TRBJ1-1, with unresolved D. Germline values: CDR1 MNHEY, CDR2 SMNVEV (reference sequence). This CDR3 has 14 amino acids. V lost 2 bases and J 1 base, leaving 8 bases between the germline ends. The CDR3, as DNA: TGTGCCAGCAGTTTAATGGGCCCGAACACTGAAGCTTTCTTT. This sequence encodes CASSLMGPNTEAFF.

The genes are TRBV5-1 and TRBJ2-3; a weak D match, TRBD1 (5 bases). V lost 0 bases and J lost 4, with 12 bases in between. The CDR3 has 15 amino acids. Germline-derived CDR1 and CDR2 are SGHRS and YFSETQ. CDR3 DNA sequence: TGCGCCAGCAGCTTGGCCTTAGGGGAAGCAGATACGCAGTATTTT. Residues: CASSLALGEADTQYF.